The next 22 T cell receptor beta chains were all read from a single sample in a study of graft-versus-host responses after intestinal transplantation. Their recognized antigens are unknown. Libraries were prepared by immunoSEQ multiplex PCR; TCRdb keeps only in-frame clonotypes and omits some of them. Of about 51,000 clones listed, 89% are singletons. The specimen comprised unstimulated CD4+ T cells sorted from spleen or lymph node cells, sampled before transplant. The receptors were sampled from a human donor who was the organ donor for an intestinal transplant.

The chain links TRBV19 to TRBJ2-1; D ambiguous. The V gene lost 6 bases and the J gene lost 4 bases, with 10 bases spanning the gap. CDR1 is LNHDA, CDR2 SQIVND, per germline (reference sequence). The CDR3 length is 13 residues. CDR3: CASSTQSYNEQFF. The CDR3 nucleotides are TGTGCCAGTAGCACACAAAGTTACAATGAGCAGTTCTTC.

CDR3 protein: CASSPVPNTGELFF. The CDR3 DNA follows: TGTGCCAGCAGCCCGGTACCAAACACCGGGGAGCTGTTTTTT. The genes are TRBV9 and TRBJ2-2; D remains unclear. The CDR3 loop spans 14 amino acids. V lost 4 bases and J 2 bases, leaving 9 bases between the germline ends. Germline V gene sequence: CDR1 SGDLS, CDR2 YYNGEE.

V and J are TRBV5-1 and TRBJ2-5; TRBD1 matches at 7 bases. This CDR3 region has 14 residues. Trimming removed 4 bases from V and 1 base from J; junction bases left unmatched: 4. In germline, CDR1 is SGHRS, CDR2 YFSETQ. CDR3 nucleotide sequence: TGCGCCAGCAGCCTACAGGGGAGCCAAGAGACCCAGTACTTC. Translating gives CASSLQGSQETQYF.

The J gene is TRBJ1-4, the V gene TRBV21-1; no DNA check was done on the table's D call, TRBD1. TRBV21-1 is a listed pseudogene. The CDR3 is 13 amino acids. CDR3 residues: CASSTGQNEKLFF. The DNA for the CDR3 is TGTGCCAGCAGCACCGGACAGAATGAAAAACTGTTTTTT.

This CDR3 reads CASSTTAGAYEQYF. The DNA of the CDR3 is TGTGCCAGTAGTACGACAGCGGGCGCCTACGAGCAGTACTTC. This chain links TRBV19 with TRBJ2-7, with D perhaps TRBD2 (6 bases). The CDR3 runs to 14 residues. CDR1 and CDR2 (germline): LNHDA, SQIVND (reference sequence). The germline V and J ends were trimmed by 4 bases and 2 bases, with 12 bases remaining between them.

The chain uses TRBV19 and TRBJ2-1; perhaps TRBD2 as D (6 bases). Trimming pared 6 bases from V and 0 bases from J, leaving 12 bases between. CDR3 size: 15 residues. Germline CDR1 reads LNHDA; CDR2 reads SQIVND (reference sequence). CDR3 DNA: TGTGCCAGTAGGCCTAGCGACAGCTCCTACAATGAGCAGTTCTTC. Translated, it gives CASRPSDSSYNEQFF.

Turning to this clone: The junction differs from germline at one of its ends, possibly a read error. The CDR3 loop reads CASSEAGQAVF. The CDR3 bases are TGTGCCAGCAGTGAAGCGGGACAGGCGGTTTTT. The chain carries TRBV6-1 and TRBJ1-4; 8 nucleotides line up with TRBD1. From germline, CDR1 is MNHNS and CDR2 SASEGT. This CDR3 has 11 residues.

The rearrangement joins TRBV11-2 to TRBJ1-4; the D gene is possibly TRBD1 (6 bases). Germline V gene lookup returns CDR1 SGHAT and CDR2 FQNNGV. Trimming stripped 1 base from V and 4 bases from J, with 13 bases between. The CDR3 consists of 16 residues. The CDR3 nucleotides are TGTGCCAGCAGCTTAGGGGGTAAGGACAGTAATGAAAAACTGTTTTTT. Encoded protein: CASSLGGKDSNEKLFF.

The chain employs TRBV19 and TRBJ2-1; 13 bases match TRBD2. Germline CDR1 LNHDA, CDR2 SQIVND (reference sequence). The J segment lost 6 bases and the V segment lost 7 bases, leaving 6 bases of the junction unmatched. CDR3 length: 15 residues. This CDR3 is CASKRTSGSANEQFF. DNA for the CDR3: TGTGCCAGTAAAAGGACTAGCGGGAGTGCCAATGAGCAGTTCTTC.

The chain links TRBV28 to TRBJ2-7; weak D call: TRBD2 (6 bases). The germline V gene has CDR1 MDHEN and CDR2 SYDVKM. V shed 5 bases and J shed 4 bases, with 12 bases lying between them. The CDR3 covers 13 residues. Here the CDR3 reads CASSLGGVYEQYF. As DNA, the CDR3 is TGTGCCAGCAGTCTCGGAGGGGTTTACGAGCAGTACTTC.

Here the CDR3 reads CASRPRGMKDSNQPQHF. The CDR3, as DNA: TGTGCCAGCAGACCCAGGGGGATGAAGGATAGCAATCAGCCCCAGCATTTT. V gene TRBV28 combines with J gene TRBJ1-5, with TRBD1 matching 7 bases. V lost 6 bases, J lost 0 bases, and 11 bases stayed unmatched. Germline assignment: CDR1 MDHEN and CDR2 SYDVKM. CDR3 length: 17 amino acids.

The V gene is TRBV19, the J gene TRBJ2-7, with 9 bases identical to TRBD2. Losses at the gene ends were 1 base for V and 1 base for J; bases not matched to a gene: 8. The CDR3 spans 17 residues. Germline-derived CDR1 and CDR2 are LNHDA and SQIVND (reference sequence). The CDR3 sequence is CASSIGGRLAGSYEQYF. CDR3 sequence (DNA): TGTGCCAGTAGTATAGGTGGTCGGCTAGCGGGATCCTACGAGCAGTACTTC. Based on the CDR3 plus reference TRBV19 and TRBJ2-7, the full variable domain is DGGITQSPKYLFRKEGQNVTLSCEQNLNHDAMYWYRQDPGQGLRLIYYSQIVNDFQKGDIAEGYSVSREKKESFPLTVTSAQKNPTAFYLCASSIGGRLAGSYEQYFGPGTRLTVT.

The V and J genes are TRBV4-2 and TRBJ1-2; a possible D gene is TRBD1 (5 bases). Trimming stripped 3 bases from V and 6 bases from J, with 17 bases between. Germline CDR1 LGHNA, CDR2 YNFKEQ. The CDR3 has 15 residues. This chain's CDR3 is CASSHLDREGDGYTF. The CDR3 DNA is TGTGCCAGCAGCCACCTCGATAGGGAAGGGGATGGCTACACCTTC.

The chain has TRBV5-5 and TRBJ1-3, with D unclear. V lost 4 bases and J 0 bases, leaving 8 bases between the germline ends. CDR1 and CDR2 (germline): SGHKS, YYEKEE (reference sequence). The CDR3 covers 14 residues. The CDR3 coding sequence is TGTGCCAGCAGCCGAGCCCTCTCTGGAAACACCATATATTTT. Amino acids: CASSRALSGNTIYF.

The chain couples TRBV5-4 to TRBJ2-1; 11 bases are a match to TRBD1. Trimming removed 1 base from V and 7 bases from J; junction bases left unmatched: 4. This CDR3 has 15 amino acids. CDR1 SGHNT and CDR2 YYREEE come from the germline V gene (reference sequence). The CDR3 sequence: CASSLFGTGGNEQFF. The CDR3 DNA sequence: TGTGCCAGCAGCTTGTTTGGGACAGGGGGGAATGAGCAGTTCTTC.

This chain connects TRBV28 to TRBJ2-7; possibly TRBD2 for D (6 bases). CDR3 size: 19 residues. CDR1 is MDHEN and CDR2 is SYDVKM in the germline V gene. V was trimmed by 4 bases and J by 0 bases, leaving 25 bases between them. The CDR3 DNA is TGTGCCAGCAGTTCCCCTGGTGGAGGGGATATGGGAAGCTCCTACGAGCAGTACTTC. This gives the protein CASSSPGGGDMGSSYEQYF.

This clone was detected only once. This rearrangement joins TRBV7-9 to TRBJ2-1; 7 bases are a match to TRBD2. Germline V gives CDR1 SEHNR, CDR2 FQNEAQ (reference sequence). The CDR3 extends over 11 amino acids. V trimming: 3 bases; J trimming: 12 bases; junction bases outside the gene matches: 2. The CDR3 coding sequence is TGTGCCAGCAGCTTGTGGGAGGGGCAGTTCTTC. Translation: CASSLWEGQFF.

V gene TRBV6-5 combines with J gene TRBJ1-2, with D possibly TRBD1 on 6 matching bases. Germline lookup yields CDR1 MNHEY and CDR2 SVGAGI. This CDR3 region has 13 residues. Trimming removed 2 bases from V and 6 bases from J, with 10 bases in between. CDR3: CASSYEGGDGYTF. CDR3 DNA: TGTGCCAGCAGTTACGAGGGGGGGGATGGCTACACCTTC.

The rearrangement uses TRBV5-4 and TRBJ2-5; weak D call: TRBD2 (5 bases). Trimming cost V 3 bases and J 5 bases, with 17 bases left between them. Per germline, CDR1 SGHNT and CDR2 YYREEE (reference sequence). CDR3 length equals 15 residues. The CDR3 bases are TGTGCCAGCAGCTCGCCCGGGGTAAGGGCGGAGACCCAGTACTTC. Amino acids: CASSSPGVRAETQYF.

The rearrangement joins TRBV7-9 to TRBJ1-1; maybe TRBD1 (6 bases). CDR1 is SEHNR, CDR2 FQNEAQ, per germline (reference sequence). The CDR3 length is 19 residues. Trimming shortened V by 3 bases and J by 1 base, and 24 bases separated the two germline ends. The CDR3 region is CASSFGILQGKGENTEAFF. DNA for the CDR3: TGTGCCAGCAGCTTTGGGATCCTGCAGGGGAAGGGAGAGAACACTGAAGCTTTCTTT.

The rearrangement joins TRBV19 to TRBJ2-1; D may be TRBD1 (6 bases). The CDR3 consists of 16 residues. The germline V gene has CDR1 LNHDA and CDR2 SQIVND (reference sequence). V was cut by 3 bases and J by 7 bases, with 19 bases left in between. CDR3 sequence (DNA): TGTGCCAGTAGTATGGGGGCGAGGGGTATAGGGAATGAGCAGTTCTTC. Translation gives CASSMGARGIGNEQFF.

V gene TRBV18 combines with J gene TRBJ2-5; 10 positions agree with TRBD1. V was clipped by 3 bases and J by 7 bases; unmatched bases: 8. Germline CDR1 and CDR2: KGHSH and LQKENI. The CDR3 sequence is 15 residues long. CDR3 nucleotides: TGTGCCAGCTCACCGAACGACAGGGGGCCCGGGACCCAGTACTTC. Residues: CASSPNDRGPGTQYF.